This T cell receptor (beta chain) was sequenced in a study of cytomegalovirus exposure and HLA in healthy donors. In germline, CDR1 is LNHDA, CDR2 SQIVND (reference sequence). Trimming cost V 6 bases and J 5 bases; bases outside gene matches: 3. This CDR3 is built from 13 residues. Libraries were prepared by immunoSEQ multiplex PCR; TCRdb keeps only in-frame clonotypes and omits some of them. The table has about 110,000 clones, around 95% seen once; the top ten hold approximately 0.67%. Separate from the roughly 730-subject first cohort, the approximately 120-subject validation cohort was the one that the donors belonged to. The study, taken as a whole, reports: For cytomegalovirus status, the classifier reportedly gave diagnoses with high specificity and sensitivity. Subsequent analysis of the roughly 120 validation repertoires found a tendency for first-cohort TCR clusters to co-occur.

About this clone itself: No antigen is known for it.

This receptor was obtained from a young woman in good health and CMV-seronegative. Source material: PBMCs. The V call is TRBV19, the J call TRBJ1-4, with 7 bases that match TRBD1. The CDR3 DNA reads as TGTGCCAGTAGCCGGGACAGAAATGAAAAACTGTTTTTT. Residues: CASSRDRNEKLFF.